These T cell receptor beta chains were read from a single sample in a study of a mutant IDH1 vaccine in newly diagnosed glioma. These receptors have no identified antigens. Assay: immunoSEQ multiplex PCR; the TCRdb copy retains only in-frame clones and omits some. The data show over 45,000 clones, about 80% seen once. The source material was PBMCs, sampled from a glioma patient whose treatment included an IDH1 peptide vaccine. The receptors were sampled from a woman aged 45-65 years with glioma. The CDR3 runs from the conserved cysteine through the conserved F or W. The D gene is left open where the match is weak. Size tells how often a clone was seen (once, few, many) or the class of an expanded clone, and some rows leave it out.

J gene | D gene | V gene | clone size | CDR3 protein | CDR3 DNA
TRBJ2-7 | NA | TRBV10-2 | NA | CATLSDASYEQYF | TGCGCCACCTTAAGCGATGCGAGCTACGAGCAGTACTTC
TRBJ1-1 | TRBD1 | TRBV5-1 | NA | CASSLWTGENTEAFF | TGCGCCAGCAGCTTGTGGACAGGAGAGAACACTGAAGCTTTCTTT
TRBJ2-5 | NA | TRBV6-5 | NA | CASSYLGGQETQYF | TGTGCCAGCAGTTACTTGGGGGGCCAAGAGACCCAGTACTTC
TRBJ1-1 | NA | TRBV25-1 | NA | CASSDGVRNTEAFF | TGTGCCAGCAGTGACGGGGTCAGAAACACTGAAGCTTTCTTT
TRBJ2-7 | TRBD1 | TRBV10-3 | NA | CAIGQGEDEQYF | TGTGCCATCGGACAGGGAGAGGACGAGCAGTACTTC
TRBJ1-6 | TRBD1 | TRBV5-5 | NA | CASSRRTGDLSPLHF | TGTGCCAGCAGCCGACGGACAGGGGATCTTTCACCCCTCCACTTT
TRBJ1-6 | TRBD1 | TRBV19 | few | CASSIGLTGTNSPLHF | TGTGCCAGTAGTATAGGGTTGACAGGGACCAATTCACCCCTCCACTTT
TRBJ1-1 | NA | TRBV2 | NA | CASSRLMNTEAFF | TGTGCCAGCAGTCGCCTTATGAACACTGAAGCTTTCTTT
TRBJ2-7 | NA | TRBV7-9 | NA | CASSVSLGLEQYF | TGTGCCAGCAGTGTGTCTCTAGGTCTCGAGCAGTACTTC
TRBJ1-1 | NA | TRBV11-2 | NA | CASSSQGQNTEAFF | TGTGCCAGCAGCTCCCAGGGACAGAACACTGAAGCTTTCTTT
TRBJ2-2 | TRBD2 | TRBV2 | NA | CASSEVAGANTGELFF | TGTGCCAGCAGTGAAGTAGCGGGGGCGAACACCGGGGAGCTGTTTTTT